Presented here are 14 T cell receptor beta chains from one specimen sequenced in a study of shared clonotypes between healthy human individuals. The repertoire was sequenced with immunoSEQ multiplex PCR; TCRdb's copy has only in-frame clones and lacks some. This sample has about 980,000 clones, with 76% found just once. Sequences were obtained from memory CD4+ T cells sorted from blood. Regarding subset: CD45RA-negative fraction. Receptors were obtained from a man between 18 and 29 years old in good health.

This chain joins TRBV2 and TRBJ2-7; 11 positions agree with TRBD2. Germline V lookup: CDR1 SNHLY, CDR2 FYNNEI. The CDR3 has 16 residues. Unmatched junction bases numbered 11, after V lost 4 bases and J lost 6 bases. CDR3 amino acids: CASSGGLAGGAGEQYF. CDR3 nucleotides: TGTGCCAGCAGTGGAGGGCTAGCGGGAGGTGCGGGCGAGCAGTACTTC.

Worth noting for this clone: Being one base from a much bigger clone, this may be a read error. The V gene is TRBV6-1, the J gene TRBJ1-1, with TRBD1 as a possible D gene (6 bases). The V gene lost 2 bases and the J gene lost 4 bases, with 8 bases spanning the gap. This CDR3 contains 13 residues. Per the germline V gene, CDR1 is MNHNS and CDR2 is SASEGT. DNA of the CDR3: TGTGCCAGCAGTGAACAGGGGACCACTGAAGCTTTCTTT. Its protein product is CASSEQGTTEAFF.

The chain joins TRBV7-8 to TRBJ1-6; D is unclear. The CDR3 covers 13 residues. Germline V gives CDR1 SGHVS, CDR2 FQNEAQ. V lost 1 base, J lost 12 bases, and 10 bases lay in between. The CDR3 DNA sequence: TGTGCCAGCAGCTTAGGGCCCCGCGTACCCCTCCACTTT. It encodes CASSLGPRVPLHF.

On this clone itself: A far bigger clonotype differs at one base, so this is likely a read error. Different DNA sequences within this sample yield the same CDR3. The chain has TRBV15 and TRBJ1-5; D not certain. V was cut by 0 bases and J by 5 bases, with 2 bases left in between. The CDR3 is made up of 12 amino acids. Germline assignment: CDR1 LNHNV and CDR2 YYDKDF (reference sequence). CDR3 bases: TGTGCCACCAGCAGAGACGATCAGCCCCAGCATTTT. Protein product: CATSRDDQPQHF.

This clone was observed at least ten times. V gene TRBV7-9 combines with J gene TRBJ2-7, with 9 bases lining up with TRBD1. Germline V gene data show CDR1 as SEHNR and CDR2 as FQNEAQ (reference sequence). The V segment lost 4 bases and the J segment 11 bases; nucleotides outside the gene matches: 9. CDR3 length: 13 residues. CDR3: CASSSLDRGREYF. The CDR3 nucleotides read TGTGCCAGCAGCTCCCTGGACAGGGGAAGAGAGTACTTC. The whole variable domain, remainder taken from reference TRBV7-9 and TRBJ2-7, is DTGVSQNPRHKITKRGQNVTFRCDPISEHNRLYWYRQTLGQGPEFLTYFQNEAQLEKSRLLSDRFSAERPKGSFSTLEIQRTEQGDSAMYLCASSSLDRGREYFGPGTRLTVT.

In this sample, this clone turned up once. Other DNA sequences in this sample translate to the same CDR3. CDR3 sequence reads: CASSLGYTEAFF. As DNA, the CDR3 is TGTGCCAGCAGTTTGGGGTACACTGAAGCTTTCTTT. The chain is built from TRBV28 and TRBJ1-1; no clear D. Germline V lookup: CDR1 MDHEN, CDR2 SYDVKM. Trimming took off 3 bases at V and 3 bases at J, with 5 bases between the two ends. The CDR3 loop spans 12 amino acids.

The V gene is TRBV5-4, the J gene TRBJ1-5; a weak D match, TRBD1 (5 bases). V shed 4 bases and J shed 3 bases, with 8 bases lying between them. Germline V CDR1 and CDR2: SGHNT, YYREEE (reference sequence). This CDR3 is built from 13 residues. The CDR3 is CASSQGYNQPQHF. The CDR3 coding sequence is TGTGCCAGCAGCCAGGGCTACAATCAGCCCCAGCATTTT.

The V and J genes are TRBV5-6 and TRBJ1-4; 8 nucleotides agree with TRBD1. V dropped 9 bases and J dropped 8; count of bases not matched to a gene: 12. CDR1 SGHDT and CDR2 YYEEEE come from the germline V gene. This CDR3 spans 14 amino acids. The CDR3 region is CATPPRTGREKLFF. The CDR3 nucleotides read TGTGCCACCCCTCCAAGGACAGGGAGAGAAAAACTGTTTTTT.

With regard to this clone: Other DNA sequences in the sample encode the same CDR3. This chain uses TRBV14 with TRBJ1-4; D ambiguous. This CDR3 is built from 14 residues. Germline lookup yields CDR1 SGHDN and CDR2 FVKESK. V lost 1 base and J lost 8, with 11 bases in between. The DNA for the CDR3 is TGTGCCAGCAGCCAAGCTGGGTTGGGGGAAAAACTGTTTTTT. Encoded protein: CASSQAGLGEKLFF.

The CDR3 loop reads CASSPGTIAGSYNEQFF. In DNA, the CDR3 is TGTGCCAGCAGTCCGGGAACCATAGCGGGATCCTACAATGAGCAGTTCTTC. This sequence joins TRBV27 and TRBJ2-1; 8 nucleotides match TRBD2. Germline assignment: CDR1 MNHEY and CDR2 SMNVEV (reference sequence). CDR3 size: 17 residues. V shed 5 bases, J shed 1 base, and the junction held 10 bases outside the gene matches.

The chain joins TRBV7-8 to TRBJ2-7; 10 positions match TRBD2. V trimming: 6 bases; J trimming: 3 bases; junction bases outside the gene matches: 5. The CDR3 runs 14 residues. Germline loops: CDR1 SGHVS, CDR2 FQNEAQ. CDR3 nucleotide sequence: TGTGCCAGCAGTTCTAGCGGGAGAAGCTACGAGCAGTACTTC. Translated, it gives CASSSSGRSYEQYF. The variable domain in full, completed from reference TRBV7-8 and TRBJ2-7, reads GAGVSQSPRYKVAKRGQDVALRCDPISGHVSLFWYQQALGQGPEFLTYFQNEAQLDKSGLPSDRFFAERPEGSVSTLKIQRTQQEDSAVYLCASSSSGRSYEQYFGPGTRLTVT.

CDR3 loop: CASSIDALRERTQSHEQYF. As DNA, the CDR3 is TGTGCCAGTAGTATAGATGCCCTTCGAGAGAGGACCCAATCCCACGAGCAGTACTTC. The chain carries TRBV19 and TRBJ2-7; unclear D gene. Trimming removed 0 bases from V and 5 bases from J, with 26 bases in between. The CDR3 totals 19 residues. In germline, CDR1 is LNHDA, CDR2 SQIVND (reference sequence).

In regard to this clone: Other nucleotide sequences in the sample specify the same CDR3. The chain couples TRBV5-1 to TRBJ1-1, with D unclear. Trimming took off 0 bases at V and 1 base at J, with 7 bases between the two ends. Germline V gene data show CDR1 as SGHRS and CDR2 as YFSETQ. This CDR3 is built from 14 residues. CDR3 DNA sequence: TGCGCCAGCAGCTTGGCGGGCGGGAACACTGAAGCTTTCTTT. Translated: CASSLAGGNTEAFF. Combining the CDR3 with reference TRBV5-1 and TRBJ1-1 gives the whole variable domain KAGVTQTPRYLIKTRGQQVTLSCSPISGHRSVSWYQQTPGQGLQFLFEYFSETQRNKGNFPGRFSGRQFSNSRSEMNVSTLELGDSALYLCASSLAGGNTEAFFGQGTRLTVV.

This clone was recorded at least ten times. The same CDR3 is also encoded by other DNA sequences in this sample. The chain has TRBV27 and TRBJ1-5; tentatively, D is TRBD1 (5 bases). Germline assignment: CDR1 MNHEY and CDR2 SMNVEV (reference sequence). The CDR3 is 14 amino acids. Between the trimmed V and J ends, which lost 5 bases and 0 bases, there was a span of 8 bases. CDR3 nucleotide sequence: TGTGCCAGCAGTCTACAGGATAGCAATCAGCCCCAGCATTTT. Translated, it gives CASSLQDSNQPQHF.